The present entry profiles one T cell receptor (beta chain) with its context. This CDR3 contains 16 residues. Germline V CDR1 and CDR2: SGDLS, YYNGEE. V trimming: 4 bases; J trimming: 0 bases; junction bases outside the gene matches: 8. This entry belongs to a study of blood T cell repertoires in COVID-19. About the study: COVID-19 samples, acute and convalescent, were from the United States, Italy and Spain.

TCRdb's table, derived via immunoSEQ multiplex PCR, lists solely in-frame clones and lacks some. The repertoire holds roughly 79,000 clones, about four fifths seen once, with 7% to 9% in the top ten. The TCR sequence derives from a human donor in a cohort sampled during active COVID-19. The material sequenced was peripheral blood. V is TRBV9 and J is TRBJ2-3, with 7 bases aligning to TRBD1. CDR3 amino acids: CASSPRQGTSTDTQYF. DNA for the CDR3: TGTGCCAGCAGCCCCCGACAGGGAACAAGCACAGATACGCAGTATTTT.